What follows are 32 T cell receptor beta chains derived from one specimen sequenced in a study of blood T cells in healthy people across ages (dated by TCRdb to 2013 to 2016). The method behind the library was 5' RACE. Sequencing took place on an Illumina HiSeq 2500. The second PCR ran for about 7 to 11 cycles and used a J-beta primer mix along with a sample-barcoded 5' primer. The raw public reads went through TCRdb reprocessing: fastp at Q25, MiXCR clone calling, in-frame beta chains kept. Rows matching on CDR3 protein sequence are summarized as one entry with the most common DNA and genes. Here the sample has roughly 1.6 million distinct CDR3 sequences; roughly 32% occur a single time. About 11% of the sample is held by the ten biggest clonotypes. The specimen was blood. The receptors shown here come from a woman in her 30s in good health.

The V call is TRBV11-2, the J call TRBJ2-2, with D possibly TRBD2 on 5 matching bases. Per germline, CDR1 SGHAT and CDR2 FQNNGV. The CDR3 contains 15 residues. Between the trimmed V and J ends, which lost 5 bases and 1 base, there was a span of 11 bases. The CDR3 sequence: CASSGGRGNTGELFF. The CDR3 DNA reads as TGTGCCAGCAGCGGCGGTCGGGGGAACACCGGGGAGCTGTTTTTT.

The sample holds a few counts of this clonotype. The rearrangement joins TRBV20-1 to TRBJ2-2; 9 nucleotides match TRBD1. CDR1 and CDR2 (germline): DFQATT, SNEGSKA (reference sequence). V gave up 5 bases and J gave up 3 bases; unmatched junction bases: 1. This CDR3 region has 13 residues. Here the CDR3 DNA reads TGCAGTGCTGACAGGGGGGACACCGGGGAGCTGTTTTTT. It yields the protein CSADRGDTGELFF.

This clonotype was counted only a few times. The genes are TRBV7-3 and TRBJ2-1, with 7 bases that match TRBD2. The trim removed 0 bases at V and 7 bases at J, leaving 3 bases unmatched. The CDR3 length is 14 residues. CDR1 SGHTA and CDR2 FQGTGA come from the germline V gene. The CDR3 sequence is CASSLTERGNEQFF. The CDR3 DNA is TGTGCCAGCAGCTTAACGGAGCGGGGAAATGAGCAGTTCTTC.

At least ten counts were recorded for this clonotype. The chain employs TRBV20-1 and TRBJ1-2; D may be TRBD1 (5 bases). The CDR3 loop spans 14 amino acids. CDR1 and CDR2 (germline): DFQATT, SNEGSKA (reference sequence). V shed 0 bases and J shed 7 bases, with 15 bases lying between them. CDR3 residues: CSARDPAGVSGYTF. The CDR3, as DNA: TGCAGTGCTAGAGATCCCGCGGGGGTTTCTGGCTACACCTTC.

This clonotype was found a few times. The chain uses TRBV10-3 and TRBJ1-2; tentative D call: TRBD1 (6 bases). V shed 7 bases and J shed 3 bases, with 15 bases lying between them. CDR3 length equals 14 residues. Germline CDR1 ENHRY, CDR2 SYGVKD. In DNA form, the CDR3 reads TGTGCCATCAACAAACAGGGTTTGGACTATGGCTACACCTTC. It specifies CAINKQGLDYGYTF.

The chain is built from TRBV11-3 and TRBJ2-7; D may match TRBD1 or TRBD2 (5 bases each). Germline CDR1 and CDR2: SGHNT and YENEEA. The length of the CDR3 is 16 residues. V was shortened by 6 bases and J by 6 bases, with 24 bases between the two germline ends. CDR3 sequence reads: CASSPQAGGTFSEQYF. The CDR3 region has the DNA TGTGCCAGCAGTCCGCAGGCGGGTGGGACCTTCTCCGAGCAGTACTTC.

This clonotype came up a few times. The V and J genes are TRBV20-1 and TRBJ1-1, with 10 nucleotides matching TRBD1. The V segment lost 5 bases and the J segment 4 bases; nucleotides outside the gene matches: 1. The V gene's germline CDR1 is DFQATT and CDR2 SNEGSKA (reference sequence). The CDR3 totals 12 residues. CDR3 DNA sequence: TGCAGTGCTGGACAGGGGGTCACTGAAGCTTTCTTT. Its protein product is CSAGQGVTEAFF.

Remarks on this clonotype: The junction does not match germline at one end; this may be a read error. CDR3 coding DNA: TGTACCAGCAGCCCCTCGCGGGCCCCAGGGTTGTACCAAGAGACCCAGTACTTC. Protein sequence: CTSSPSRAPGLYQETQYF. J is TRBJ2-5 and V is TRBV3-1; D assignment may be TRBD1 or TRBD2 (5 bases each). The germline gives CDR1 LGHDT, CDR2 YNNKEL (reference sequence). The CDR3 sequence is 18 residues long.

J is TRBJ2-7 and V is TRBV30, with 11 bases matching TRBD1. Germline loops: CDR1 GTSNPN, CDR2 SVGIG (reference sequence). V trimming: 3 bases; J trimming: 5 bases; junction bases outside the gene matches: 9. The CDR3 has 15 amino acids. The CDR3 DNA is TGTGCCTGGAGCAGCCGGACAGGGGGCTTTGACGAGCAGTACTTC. Translating it yields CAWSSRTGGFDEQYF.

This rearrangement joins TRBV7-9 to TRBJ2-3; TRBD1 might be the D (5 bases). The germline V and J ends were trimmed by 5 bases and 4 bases, with 10 bases remaining between them. The germline gives CDR1 SEHNR, CDR2 FQNEAQ (reference sequence). This CDR3 comprises 13 residues. In nucleotides, the CDR3 is TGTGCCAGCAGCGCGGACACCGCAGATACGCAGTATTTT. Protein product: CASSADTADTQYF.

This clonotype was recorded at least ten times. The V and J genes are TRBV29-1 and TRBJ2-1; D remains ambiguous. Germline CDR1 and CDR2: SQVTM and ANQGSEA. V was trimmed by 6 bases and J by 6 bases, leaving 18 bases between them. There are 14 residues in the CDR3. The CDR3 DNA reads as TGCAGCGTGTCCCACTCCTGGCTTCGCAATGAGCAGTTCTTC. Protein sequence: CSVSHSWLRNEQFF.

With regard to this clonotype: This may be a read error, as it is one base from a much larger clone. The rearrangement links TRBV27 to TRBJ2-5; 14 bases map to TRBD2. This CDR3 comprises 15 residues. In germline, CDR1 is MNHEY, CDR2 SMNVEV (reference sequence). The DNA of the CDR3 is TGTACCAGCAGTTCTGGGACTAGCGGGAGAGAGACCCAGTACTTC. It translates to CTSSSGTSGRETQYF.

As to this clonotype: This sequence may be a read error, since a much larger clone differs from it by one base. The CDR3 sequence is CASTQGIGTYGQYF. CDR3 in DNA: TGTGCCAGCACACAGGGGATCGGGACCTACGGGCAGTACTTC. V usage is TRBV12-3 or TRBV12-4 and J usage is TRBJ2-4; TRBD1 matches at 7 bases. The CDR3 sequence is 14 residues long. V was pared by 7 bases and J by 13 bases, with 16 bases of the junction left unmatched.

The chain couples TRBV20-1 to TRBJ1-3; D is ambiguous. The CDR3 is 15 amino acids. V lost 0 bases and J lost 7, with 16 bases in between. The germline V gene encodes CDR1 DFQATT and CDR2 SNEGSKA (reference sequence). The DNA for the CDR3 is TGCAGTGCTAGAGATGTGGCGGCAGGCGGGAACACCATATATTTT. It specifies CSARDVAAGGNTIYF.

In this sample, this clonotype turned up a few times. This chain uses TRBV20-1 with TRBJ2-7, with D maybe TRBD1 (5 bases). The CDR3 is made up of 14 amino acids. The germline gives CDR1 DFQATT, CDR2 SNEGSKA (reference sequence). V lost 6 bases and J lost 2, with 17 bases in between. CDR3 coding DNA: TGCAGTGCCACAGTAGGGGTGGGTGCCTACGAGCAGTACTTC. Encoded protein: CSATVGVGAYEQYF.

This clonotype was counted many times. The chain recombines TRBV5-5 with TRBJ2-5; 7 nucleotides line up with TRBD1. Germline V gives CDR1 SGHKS, CDR2 YYEKEE (reference sequence). The CDR3 is made up of 14 amino acids. V gave up 4 bases and J gave up 4 bases; unmatched junction bases: 7. The CDR3 spells CASSPQGLRETQYF. CDR3 sequence (DNA): TGTGCCAGCAGCCCACAGGGGTTGAGAGAGACCCAGTACTTC.

This clonotype was observed many times. The chain has TRBV29-1 and TRBJ2-7, with D maybe TRBD2 (6 bases). The CDR3 covers 17 residues. V dropped 0 bases and J dropped 3 bases, with 21 bases sitting between them. Germline CDR1 SQVTM, CDR2 ANQGSEA. Here the CDR3 DNA reads TGCAGCGTTGAAGATCGAAGCGGGCCAGTCCACCTCTACGAGCAGTACTTC. As protein: CSVEDRSGPVHLYEQYF.

Written as DNA, the CDR3 is TGCAGTGCTCTTCGGGGGCATGAGCAGTTCTTC. Its translation is CSALRGHEQFF. The rearrangement uses TRBV20-1 and TRBJ2-1; D tentatively fits TRBD1 or TRBD2 (6 bases each). Germline lookup yields CDR1 DFQATT and CDR2 SNEGSKA (reference sequence). Between the trimmed V and J ends, which lost 5 bases and 8 bases, there was a span of 10 bases. The CDR3 is 11 amino acids.

This clonotype came up a few times. The chain carries TRBV7-9 and TRBJ1-2; D unclear. CDR1 is SEHNR and CDR2 is FQNEAQ in the germline V gene (reference sequence). The CDR3 loop spans 16 amino acids. With 0 bases removed from V and 3 bases from J, the gap between germline ends came to 14 bases. The CDR3 DNA reads TGTGCCAGCAGCTTAGCGCTACGGGAGAGAGACTATGGCTACACCTTC. Its protein product is CASSLALRERDYGYTF. The full variable domain, its missing parts supplied by reference TRBV7-9 and TRBJ1-2, is DTGVSQNPRHKITKRGQNVTFRCDPISEHNRLYWYRQTLGQGPEFLTYFQNEAQLEKSRLLSDRFSAERPKGSFSTLEIQRTEQGDSAMYLCASSLALRERDYGYTFGSGTRLTVV.

CDR3 amino acids: CASSPRTSGSTGTGELFF. The CDR3 coding sequence is TGTGCCAGCAGTCCACGGACTAGCGGGAGCACGGGCACCGGGGAGCTGTTTTTT. V gene TRBV12-3 or TRBV12-4 combines with J gene TRBJ2-2; 13 bases map to TRBD2. V was clipped by 5 bases and J by 4 bases; unmatched bases: 10. This CDR3 has 18 amino acids.

This chain links TRBV10-2 with TRBJ2-3; TRBD2 aligns across 11 bases. The ends lost 8 bases at V and 3 bases at J; junction bases unmatched: 7. This CDR3 has 15 residues. CDR1 is WSHSY and CDR2 is SAAADI in the germline V gene. CDR3 amino acids: CASQLLAGATDTQYF. The CDR3 DNA is TGCGCCAGCCAATTACTAGCGGGAGCGACAGATACGCAGTATTTT.

This clonotype was detected only a few times. The chain has TRBV14 and TRBJ2-1; 8 nucleotides align to TRBD1. Germline V gives CDR1 SGHDN, CDR2 FVKESK. J gave up 5 bases and V 3 bases, and 12 bases lay outside the gene matches. The CDR3 has 17 amino acids. CDR3 DNA sequence: TGTGCCAGCAGCCACAGCCCAGGGGGCCGGGGCCACAATGAGCAGTTCTTC. It specifies CASSHSPGGRGHNEQFF.

This clonotype came up a few times. CDR3 bases: TGTGCCAGCAGTTATGAACAGGGAGGGGTAGATACGCAGTATTTT. Residues: CASSYEQGGVDTQYF. The chain links TRBV12-3 or TRBV12-4 to TRBJ2-3; D is perhaps TRBD2 (7 bases). Trimming removed 4 bases at V and 5 bases at J, with 16 bases between. The CDR3 sequence is 15 residues long.

V is TRBV20-1 and J is TRBJ2-2, with D perhaps matching TRBD1 (5 bases). Germline loops: CDR1 DFQATT, CDR2 SNEGSKA (reference sequence). V lost 5 bases to trimming and J lost 5 bases, with 18 bases between them. This CDR3 comprises 15 residues. This CDR3 is CSAPTGPNPTGELFF. The CDR3 DNA reads TGCAGTGCTCCTACAGGACCCAATCCAACCGGGGAGCTGTTTTTT.

This chain connects TRBV20-1 to TRBJ2-7, with 10 bases lining up with TRBD1. Germline CDR1 is DFQATT and CDR2 is SNEGSKA (reference sequence). This CDR3 is built from 16 residues. With 3 bases clipped from V and 7 bases from J, the junction kept 15 bases outside the gene matches. The CDR3 region has the DNA TGCAGTGCTAGGGGCTCCGCCGGGACAGGGGTAAGGGAGCAGTACTTC. Its translation: CSARGSAGTGVREQYF.

The rearrangement uses TRBV5-5 and TRBJ2-2, with D perhaps matching TRBD1 (6 bases). The length of the CDR3 is 15 residues. The germline gives CDR1 SGHKS, CDR2 YYEKEE (reference sequence). Trimming removed 0 bases from V and 5 bases from J, with 11 bases in between. The CDR3 protein is CASSLVVGGTGELFF. The CDR3 DNA is TGTGCCAGCAGCTTGGTAGTAGGGGGAACCGGGGAGCTGTTTTTT.

In its sample, this clonotype was seen many times. The J gene is TRBJ2-1, the V gene TRBV11-2, with 9 bases lining up with TRBD2. The ends lost 3 bases at V and 2 bases at J; junction bases unmatched: 2. CDR1 and CDR2 from the germline V gene are SGHAT and FQNNGV. The CDR3 is made up of 15 amino acids. In nucleotides, the CDR3 is TGTGCCAGCAGCTTGGGCGGGAGGGCCTACAATGAGCAGTTCTTC. This encodes CASSLGGRAYNEQFF.

This sequence joins TRBV7-2 and TRBJ2-2; D remains ambiguous. This CDR3 spans 14 amino acids. Trimming removed 5 bases from V and 4 bases from J, with 11 bases in between. Germline lookup yields CDR1 SGHTA and CDR2 FQGNSA. The DNA of the CDR3 is TGTGCCAGCAGCACCGTGGCCTTCACCGGGGAGCTGTTTTTT. This sequence encodes CASSTVAFTGELFF.

This clonotype was seen at least ten times. V usage is TRBV7-3 and J usage is TRBJ2-3, with D perhaps matching TRBD2 (6 bases). V was trimmed by 5 bases and J by 2 bases, leaving 23 bases between them. CDR1 SGHTA and CDR2 FQGTGA come from the germline V gene. The CDR3 contains 18 residues. The CDR3 spells CASSQRGGNGGDTDTQYF. In DNA, the CDR3 is TGTGCCAGCAGCCAAAGAGGAGGGAATGGCGGGGACACAGATACGCAGTATTTT.

This chain connects TRBV20-1 to TRBJ2-3, with D unclear. The CDR3 totals 14 residues. Trimming took off 0 bases at V and 0 bases at J, with 7 bases between the two ends. The germline V gene encodes CDR1 DFQATT and CDR2 SNEGSKA (reference sequence). CDR3 loop: CSARDPKSTDTQYF. The CDR3 nucleotides read TGCAGTGCTAGAGATCCAAAGAGCACAGATACGCAGTATTTT.

In this sample, this clonotype turned up many times. J is TRBJ2-5 and V is TRBV4-1, with a weak D call TRBD2 (5 bases). Germline V CDR1 and CDR2: MGHRA, YSYEKL. CDR3 size: 12 residues. The germline V and J ends were trimmed by 3 bases and 5 bases, with 7 bases remaining between them. The CDR3 coding sequence is TGCGCCAGCAGCCAGCCGGGGGAGACCCAGTACTTC. This sequence encodes CASSQPGETQYF.

V usage is TRBV12-3 or TRBV12-4 and J usage is TRBJ2-1; 7 nucleotides line up with TRBD1. This CDR3 is built from 15 residues. Trimming removed 6 bases from V and 6 bases from J; junction bases left unmatched: 11. Here the CDR3 reads CASSLRQGIGNEQFF. The CDR3 DNA follows: TGTGCCAGCAGCTTGCGACAGGGAATTGGCAATGAGCAGTTCTTC.